The following is a TCR beta chain sequence with its context. This clonotype was found a few times. What antigen it recognizes has not been identified. Per-nucleotide qualities are absent, and no much larger clonotype sits a single base away. The instrument was an Illumina HiSeq 1500. The raw public reads went through TCRdb reprocessing: fastp at Q25, MiXCR clone calling, in-frame beta chains kept. Rows matching on CDR3 protein sequence are summarized as one entry with the most common DNA and genes. This sample lists 830,000 or so distinct CDR3 sequences; about 33% were detected once. The ten largest clones represent under 15% of the sample. This specimen's treatment or condition label, per the study, means: in vitro stimulation with specific CMV peptide epitopes to enrich CMV-specific T cells. The source of the sample is a study of T cell repertoires in cytomegalovirus infection (dated by TCRdb to 2018 to 2020). Looking at the study overall: Recently identified HLA-C-restricted CMV epitopes, whose presentation resists viral immunomodulation, were targeted by peptide stimulations together with well-studied HLA-B-restricted epitopes. Donor HLA type was relevant to the analysis, as public TCR beta signatures indicated carriage of CMV infection together with the matching HLA type.

The study at large found these results: In both this cohort and an independent approximately 370-donor cohort, the cumulative frequency of public TCR beta family members distinguished carriers of CMV infection plus the relevant HLA type. The ex vivo response was dominated by HLA-C-restricted CMV-specific TCR beta clonotypes, and the single most frequent clonotype in two of eight donors was supplied by these HLA-C-restricted clonotypes.

The source was cultured CD8+ T cells from PBMCs, collected from culture after CMV antigen stimulation. The receptor was isolated from a human donor in good health (CMV status not recorded). Some clones in this sample may be carry-over from other donors' samples.

The DNA sequence reads TGTGCCAGTATCACCGGGACAGGGGACGGCACCTTC. Translated, this gives CASITGTGDGTF. The receptor chain draws on TRBV19 and TRBJ1-2, and 10 junctional nucleotides match TRBD1. V has 7 bases trimmed and J has 13 bases trimmed; junction bases matching no gene number 9. CDR1 LNHDA and CDR2 SQIVND were looked up in the germline V gene (reference sequence). The CDR3 spans 12 residues, from the cysteine through the phenylalanine. Only the CDR3 portion is preserved as DNA: 36 bases, with reading frame beginning at the first base.